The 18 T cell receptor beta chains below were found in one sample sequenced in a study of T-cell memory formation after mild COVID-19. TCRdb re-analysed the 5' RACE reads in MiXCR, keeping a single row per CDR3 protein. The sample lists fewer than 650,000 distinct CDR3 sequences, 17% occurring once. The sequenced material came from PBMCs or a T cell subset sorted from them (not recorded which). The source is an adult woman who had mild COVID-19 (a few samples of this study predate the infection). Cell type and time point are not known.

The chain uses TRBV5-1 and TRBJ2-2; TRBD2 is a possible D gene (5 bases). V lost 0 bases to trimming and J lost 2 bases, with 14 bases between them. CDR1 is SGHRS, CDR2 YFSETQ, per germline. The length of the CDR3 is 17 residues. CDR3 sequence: CASSLEIGPGNTGELFF. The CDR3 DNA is TGCGCCAGCAGCTTGGAGATAGGGCCGGGAAACACCGGGGAGCTGTTTTTT.

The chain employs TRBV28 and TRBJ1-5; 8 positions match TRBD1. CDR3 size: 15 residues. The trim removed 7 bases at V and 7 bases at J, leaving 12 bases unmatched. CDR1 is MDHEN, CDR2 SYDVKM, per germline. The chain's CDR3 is CASTNRTGLGQPQHF. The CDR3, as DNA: TGTGCCAGCACTAACAGGACAGGGTTGGGACAGCCCCAGCATTTT. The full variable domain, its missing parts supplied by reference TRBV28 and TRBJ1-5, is DVKVTQSSRYLVKRTGEKVFLECVQDMDHENMFWYRQDPGLGLRLIYFSYDVKMKEKGDIPEGYSVSREKKERFSLILESASTNQTSMYLCASTNRTGLGQPQHFGDGTRLSIL.

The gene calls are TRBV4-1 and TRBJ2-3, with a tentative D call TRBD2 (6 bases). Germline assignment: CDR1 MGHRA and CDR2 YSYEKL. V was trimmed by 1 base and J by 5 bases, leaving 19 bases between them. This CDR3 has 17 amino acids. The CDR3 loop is CASSQAVGRGRGDTQYF. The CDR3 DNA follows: TGCGCCAGCAGCCAAGCGGTTGGTCGGGGGAGAGGAGATACGCAGTATTTT.

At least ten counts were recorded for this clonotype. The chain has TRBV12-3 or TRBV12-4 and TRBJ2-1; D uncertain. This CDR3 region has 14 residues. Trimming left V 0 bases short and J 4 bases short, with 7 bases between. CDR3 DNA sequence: TGTGCCAGCAGTTTAGCACAAACGTACAATGAGCAGTTCTTC. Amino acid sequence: CASSLAQTYNEQFF.

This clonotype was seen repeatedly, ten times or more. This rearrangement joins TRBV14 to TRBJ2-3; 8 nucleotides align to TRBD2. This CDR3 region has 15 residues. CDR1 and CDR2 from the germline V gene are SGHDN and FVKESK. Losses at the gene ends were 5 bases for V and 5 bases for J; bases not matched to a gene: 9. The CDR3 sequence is CASSWSGSFGDTQYF. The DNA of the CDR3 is TGTGCCAGCAGCTGGAGCGGGAGCTTTGGAGATACGCAGTATTTT.

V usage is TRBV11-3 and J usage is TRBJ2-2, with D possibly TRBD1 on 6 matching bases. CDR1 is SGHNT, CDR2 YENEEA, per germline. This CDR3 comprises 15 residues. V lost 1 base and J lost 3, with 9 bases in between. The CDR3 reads CASSLATGDTGELFF. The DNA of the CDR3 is TGTGCCAGCAGCTTAGCGACAGGAGACACCGGGGAGCTGTTTTTT.

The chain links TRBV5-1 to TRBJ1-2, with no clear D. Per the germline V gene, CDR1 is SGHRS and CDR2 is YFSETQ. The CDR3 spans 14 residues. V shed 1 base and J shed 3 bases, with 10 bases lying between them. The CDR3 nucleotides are TGCGCCAGCAGCTTGATGCCAAGGGACTATGGCTACACCTTC. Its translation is CASSLMPRDYGYTF.

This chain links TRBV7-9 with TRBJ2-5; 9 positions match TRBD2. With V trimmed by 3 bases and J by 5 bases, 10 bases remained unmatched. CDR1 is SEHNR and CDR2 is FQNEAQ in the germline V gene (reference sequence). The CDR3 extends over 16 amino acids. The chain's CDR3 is CASSFSSGETWETQYF. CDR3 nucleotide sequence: TGTGCCAGCAGCTTCTCTAGCGGGGAAACGTGGGAGACCCAGTACTTC.

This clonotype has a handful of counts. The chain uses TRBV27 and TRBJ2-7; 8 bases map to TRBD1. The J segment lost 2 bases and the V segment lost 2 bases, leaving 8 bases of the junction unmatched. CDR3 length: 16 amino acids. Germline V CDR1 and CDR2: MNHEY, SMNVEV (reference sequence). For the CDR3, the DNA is TGTGCCAGCAGTTTACTACCGCGCAGGGGGCCCTACGAGCAGTACTTC. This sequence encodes CASSLLPRRGPYEQYF.

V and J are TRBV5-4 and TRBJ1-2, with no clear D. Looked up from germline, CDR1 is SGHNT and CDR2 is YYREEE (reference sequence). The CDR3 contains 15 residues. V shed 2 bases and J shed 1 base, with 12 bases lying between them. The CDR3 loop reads CASSFPESLNYGYTF. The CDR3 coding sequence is TGTGCCAGCAGCTTTCCGGAGTCCCTTAACTATGGCTACACCTTC.

The CDR3 DNA follows: TGTGCCAGCAGTCCTCATCAACATGAGCAGTTCTTC. Amino acid sequence: CASSPHQHEQFF. This chain joins TRBV6-2 or TRBV6-3 and TRBJ2-1; D is uncertain. CDR3 size: 12 residues. V dropped 5 bases and J dropped 8 bases, with 10 bases sitting between them. The germline V gene encodes CDR1 MNHEY and CDR2 SVGEGT.

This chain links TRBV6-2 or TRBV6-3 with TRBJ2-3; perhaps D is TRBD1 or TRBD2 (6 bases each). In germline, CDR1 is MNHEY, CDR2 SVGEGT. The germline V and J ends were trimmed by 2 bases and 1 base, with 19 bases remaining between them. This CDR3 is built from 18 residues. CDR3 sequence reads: CASSYPSGARDRTDTQYF. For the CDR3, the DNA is TGTGCCAGCAGTTACCCCTCGGGGGCGCGGGACCGCACAGATACGCAGTATTTT.

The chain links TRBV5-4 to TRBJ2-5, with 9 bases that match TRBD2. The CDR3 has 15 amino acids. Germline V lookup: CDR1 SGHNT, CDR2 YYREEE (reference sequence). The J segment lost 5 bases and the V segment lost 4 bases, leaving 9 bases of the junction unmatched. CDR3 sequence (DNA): TGTGCCAGCAGCGGGACCGGGACTAGCCGTGAGACCCAGTACTTC. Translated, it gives CASSGTGTSRETQYF.

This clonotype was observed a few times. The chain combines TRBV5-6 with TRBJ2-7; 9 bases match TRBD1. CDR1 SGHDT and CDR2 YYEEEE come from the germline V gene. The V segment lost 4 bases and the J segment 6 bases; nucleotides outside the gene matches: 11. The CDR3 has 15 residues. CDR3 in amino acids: CASSRGQGGYREQYF. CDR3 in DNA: TGTGCCAGCAGCCGGGGACAGGGAGGCTACCGCGAGCAGTACTTC.

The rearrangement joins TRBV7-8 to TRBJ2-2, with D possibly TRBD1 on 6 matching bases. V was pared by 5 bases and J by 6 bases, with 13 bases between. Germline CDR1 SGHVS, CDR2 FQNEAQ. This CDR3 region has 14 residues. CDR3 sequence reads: CASSPGRGAGELFF. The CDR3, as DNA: TGTGCCAGCAGCCCCGGCAGGGGCGCCGGGGAGCTGTTTTTT.

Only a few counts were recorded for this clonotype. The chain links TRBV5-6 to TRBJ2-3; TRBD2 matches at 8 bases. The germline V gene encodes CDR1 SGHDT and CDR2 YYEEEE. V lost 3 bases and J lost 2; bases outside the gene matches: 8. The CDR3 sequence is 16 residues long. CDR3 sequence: CASSSGSGVNTDTQYF. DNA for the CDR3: TGTGCCAGCAGCTCGGGTAGCGGGGTTAACACAGATACGCAGTATTTT.

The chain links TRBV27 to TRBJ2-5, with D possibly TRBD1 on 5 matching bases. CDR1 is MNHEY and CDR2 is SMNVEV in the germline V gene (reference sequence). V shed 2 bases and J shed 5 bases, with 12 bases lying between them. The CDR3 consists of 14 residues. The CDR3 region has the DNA TGTGCCAGCAGTTTAAGCAGGGTTGACGAGACCCAGTACTTC. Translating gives CASSLSRVDETQYF.

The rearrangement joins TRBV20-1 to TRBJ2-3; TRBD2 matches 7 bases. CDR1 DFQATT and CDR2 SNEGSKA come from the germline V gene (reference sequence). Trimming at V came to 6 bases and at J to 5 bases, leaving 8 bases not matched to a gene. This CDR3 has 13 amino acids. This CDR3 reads CSAEQGGGDTQYF. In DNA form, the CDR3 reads TGCAGTGCCGAGCAGGGCGGGGGAGATACGCAGTATTTT.